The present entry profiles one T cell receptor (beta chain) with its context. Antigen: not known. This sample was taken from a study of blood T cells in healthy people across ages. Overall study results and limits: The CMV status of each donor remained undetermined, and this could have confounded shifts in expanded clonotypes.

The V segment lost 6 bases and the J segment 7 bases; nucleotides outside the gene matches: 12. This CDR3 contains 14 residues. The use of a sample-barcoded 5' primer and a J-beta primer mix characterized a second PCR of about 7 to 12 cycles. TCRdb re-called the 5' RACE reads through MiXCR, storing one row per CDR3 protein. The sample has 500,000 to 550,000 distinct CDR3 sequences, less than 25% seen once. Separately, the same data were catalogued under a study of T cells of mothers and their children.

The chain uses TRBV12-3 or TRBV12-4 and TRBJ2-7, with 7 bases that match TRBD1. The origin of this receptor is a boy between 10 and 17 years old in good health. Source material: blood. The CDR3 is CASSGTDPPGEQYF. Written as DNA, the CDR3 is TGTGCCAGCAGCGGGACAGACCCTCCAGGGGAGCAGTACTTC.